This T cell receptor (beta chain) appears in the sequencing data of a study of CD8+CD57+ T cells in acquired aplastic anemia (dated by TCRdb to between 2017 and 2018). Describing the broader study: DNA extracted from sorted CD4+ and CD8+ cells had a mean of about 3.3 ug, with a range of roughly 0.18 to 27.4 ug. An average of approximately 9.8 million reads for CD4+ cells and 11 million to 13 million reads for CD8+ cells was obtained from healthy donor samples.

What the research found in general, with its limitations: Around 30 CD8+ CDR3 sequences were found in both patients and controls but appeared to be highly expressed in patients and within the immunodominant clones of the patients. No significant difference in CD8+ Simpson's diversity was found between patients and healthy controls (P=0.060).

Profiling of TCR beta VDJ combinations and CDR3 sequences used genomic DNA as the template. An Illumina HiSeq 2000 was used for TCR repertoire sequencing. The study's own analysis went as follows. Repertoires were assessed using TRBV/TRBJ rearrangement plots, CDR3 size and DJ length profiles, and Simpson's diversity index. Whichever DNA sequence was most abundant in the deep sequencing data was defined as the immunodominant clone. CDR3 amino acid sequences were screened for sharing across subjects and were compared with published repertoires and the VDJdb database. The public reads were quality trimmed at Q25 with fastp and then assembled into clones with MiXCR by TCRdb, keeping productive beta chains. Rows are combined by CDR3 protein, so each entry shows the most common genes and DNA. TCRdb's processing, not the authors', yielded these V and J calls. This sample is represented by roughly 58,000 distinct CDR3 sequences; around 55% of them were singletons. The ten largest clones capture 2% to 2.5% of the sample.

In the study, sorted CD4+ and CD8+ blood T cells from patients with severe aplastic anemia and from healthy subjects underwent deep sequencing of TCR repertoires. Ficoll-Paque density gradient centrifugation was used to isolate peripheral blood mononuclear cells. Before DNA extraction, CD4+ and CD8+ T cells were sorted with FACS or magnetic beads. A remark on this clonotype: This clone's antigen is unknown. No much larger clonotype is one base removed from it; base qualities were not supplied.

The germline V gene (reference sequence) supplies CDR1 LNHNV and CDR2 YYDKDF. V lost 1 base and J lost 4 bases; the stretch between them is 4 bases long. The CDR3 contains 12 residues, cysteine and phenylalanine counted. Only the CDR3 region is kept as DNA, spanning 36 bases read in frame from base 1. The rearrangement joined TRBV15 to TRBJ2-5, with the identity of the D gene unclear. Material: sorted CD4+, CD8+, or CD8+CD57+ T cells (not recorded which) from PBMCs. This receptor was taken from a human donor in good health, serving as a control. This receptor has the CDR3 CATSRGRETQYF. In nucleotides, the sequence is TGTGCCACCAGCAGAGGTAGAGAGACCCAGTACTTC.